The 21 T cell receptor beta chains listed next were all sequenced from one sample in a study of human T cells and chemical hapten exposure. TCRdb reanalysed the RACE reads using MiXCR and keeps one entry per CDR3 protein. The top ten clones hold roughly 2.3% of a sample with about 190,000 distinct CDR3 sequences, under 25% of them seen once. Time point given: patch test 3, about 24 weeks after DPC sensitization. Treatment denoted: therapeutic diphenylcyclopropenone sensitization with weekly scalp DPC. This material consisted of whole blood, taken in connection with sensitization to the hapten diphenylcyclopropenone (DPC). The receptors originated from a woman aged 40 to 50 with alopecia areata. Some clones in this sample may be carry-over from other donors' samples.

Here the CDR3 DNA reads TGTGCCAGCAGTTCCCTTATCGGGGAGCTGTTTTTT. Translated, it gives CASSSLIGELFF. The J gene is TRBJ2-2, the V gene TRBV12-3 or TRBV12-4; D uncertain. CDR3 length equals 12 residues. The germline V and J ends were trimmed by 4 bases and 7 bases, with 7 bases remaining between them.

The chain has TRBV7-2 and TRBJ1-1, with 9 bases lining up with TRBD1. Germline V lookup: CDR1 SGHTA, CDR2 FQGNSA. J gave up 6 bases and V 1 base, and 6 bases lay outside the gene matches. This CDR3 has 15 residues. CDR3 protein: CASSLGGQGRAEAFF. The CDR3 DNA sequence: TGTGCCAGCAGCTTAGGCGGACAGGGGAGGGCTGAAGCTTTCTTT.

This clonotype was seen a few times. The chain joins TRBV11-2 to TRBJ1-1; TRBD1 matches 8 bases. The CDR3 totals 14 residues. Trimming removed 1 base from V and 8 bases from J; junction bases left unmatched: 6. CDR1 SGHAT and CDR2 FQNNGV come from the germline V gene. Here the CDR3 DNA reads TGTGCCAGCAGCTTAGGGGGGGCAGGGGGCGAAGCTTTCTTT. The encoded protein is CASSLGGAGGEAFF.

This chain uses TRBV5-1 with TRBJ2-7, with 10 nucleotides matching TRBD2. This CDR3 is 16 amino acids long. Germline trimming cut 1 base from V and 6 bases from J; bases unmatched to any gene: 10. Germline V gene data show CDR1 as SGHRS and CDR2 as YFSETQ. For the CDR3, the DNA is TGCGCCAGCAGCTTGAGAGCTAGCGGGAGAAATGTCGAGCAGTACTTC. It codes for CASSLRASGRNVEQYF.

This sequence joins TRBV12-5 and TRBJ2-1; D not certain. Germline lookup yields CDR1 LGHNT and CDR2 FRNRAP. The CDR3 totals 12 residues. V was clipped by 4 bases and J by 7 bases, with 8 bases between them. CDR3 bases: TGTGCTAGTGGTTGGGTTGGGAATGAGCAGTTCTTC. Translating it yields CASGWVGNEQFF.

The rearrangement uses TRBV10-3 and TRBJ2-1, with 8 nucleotides matching TRBD2. Germline CDR1 and CDR2: ENHRY and SYGVKD. The CDR3 contains 15 residues. V was pared by 4 bases and J by 3 bases, with 5 bases of the junction left unmatched. Here the CDR3 reads CAISVSGGGYNEQFF. Written as DNA, the CDR3 is TGTGCCATCAGTGTCTCGGGGGGGGGCTACAATGAGCAGTTCTTC.

Ten or more counts support this clonotype. The V and J genes are TRBV29-1 and TRBJ2-5; no clear D gene. The V and J ends lost 5 bases and 2 bases respectively, with 12 bases between them. CDR1 and CDR2 (germline): SQVTM, ANQGSEA. This CDR3 is built from 13 residues. CDR3 coding DNA: TGCAGCGTTAATGGGCGGATACAAGAGACCCAGTACTTC. It is translated as CSVNGRIQETQYF.

A few counts support this clonotype. The V gene is TRBV6-1, the J gene TRBJ2-7, with D tentatively TRBD1 (5 bases). Germline V CDR1 and CDR2: MNHNS, SASEGT. V shed 3 bases and J shed 4 bases, with 16 bases lying between them. This CDR3 has 15 residues. CDR3 in amino acids: CASSEGQSRGYEQYF. The DNA of the CDR3 is TGTGCCAGCAGTGAGGGTCAGAGTAGGGGATACGAGCAGTACTTC.

This clonotype was detected only a few times. This chain joins TRBV27 and TRBJ2-1, with TRBD2 matching over 15 bases. J was trimmed by 4 bases and V by 6 bases; bases with no gene match: 1. Germline CDR1 reads MNHEY; CDR2 reads SMNVEV (reference sequence). CDR3 length: 15 residues. The CDR3 region is CASRGTSGGYNEQFF. The CDR3 bases are TGTGCCAGCAGGGGGACTAGCGGGGGGTACAATGAGCAGTTCTTC.

This clonotype was seen ten or more times. The chain uses TRBV4-1 and TRBJ2-3; a weak D match, TRBD2 (6 bases). CDR1 is MGHRA and CDR2 is YSYEKL in the germline V gene. Between the trimmed V and J ends, which lost 0 bases and 1 base, there was a span of 11 bases. This CDR3 has 16 amino acids. The CDR3 region has the DNA TGCGCCAGCAGCCAAGATAGGACGGGAGGCACAGATACGCAGTATTTT. Protein sequence: CASSQDRTGGTDTQYF.

This clonotype has only a few counts. The CDR3 loop reads CASSRRGEVAEAFF. As DNA, the CDR3 is TGCGCCAGCAGCCGCCGGGGTGAGGTGGCTGAAGCTTTCTTT. V usage is TRBV4-1 and J usage is TRBJ1-1; D is uncertain. Germline V lookup: CDR1 MGHRA, CDR2 YSYEKL. This CDR3 has 14 residues. V lost 4 bases, J lost 6 bases, and 15 bases lay in between.

This chain uses TRBV29-1 with TRBJ1-1; no definite D call. V lost 4 bases to trimming and J lost 7 bases, with 10 bases between them. Germline CDR1 is SQVTM and CDR2 is ANQGSEA. The CDR3 is 11 amino acids. The CDR3 region has the DNA TGCAGCGTTGGTTTTTTAGGTGAAGCTTTCTTT. Its protein product is CSVGFLGEAFF.

This clonotype has a count of ten or more. The genes are TRBV20-1 and TRBJ1-1; 9 bases map to TRBD1. Germline CDR1 DFQATT, CDR2 SNEGSKA (reference sequence). The CDR3 spans 13 residues. V was pared by 1 base and J by 5 bases, with 2 bases of the junction left unmatched. CDR3 in DNA: TGCAGTGCTAGAGGGGACAGGGATACTGAAGCTTTCTTT. Amino acids: CSARGDRDTEAFF.

The chain joins TRBV7-8 to TRBJ2-1, with D possibly being TRBD2 (5 bases). CDR3 length: 14 residues. The ends were cut back, 8 bases at V and 5 bases at J, with 16 bases in the middle. Germline CDR1 is SGHVS and CDR2 is FQNEAQ. This CDR3 is CASREGAGDNEQFF. The CDR3 bases are TGTGCCAGCCGGGAAGGAGCTGGAGACAATGAGCAGTTCTTC.

V gene TRBV7-2 combines with J gene TRBJ2-1, with D tentatively TRBD1 or TRBD2 (5 bases each). V shed 5 bases and J shed 0 bases, with 11 bases lying between them. Germline V gives CDR1 SGHTA, CDR2 FQGNSA. CDR3 size: 15 residues. This CDR3 reads CASSPKGSSYNEQFF. CDR3 bases: TGTGCCAGCAGCCCTAAGGGGAGCTCCTACAATGAGCAGTTCTTC. Combining the CDR3 with reference TRBV7-2 and TRBJ2-1 gives the whole variable domain GAGVSQSPSNKVTEKGKDVELRCDPISGHTALYWYRQSLGQGLEFLIYFQGNSAPDKSGLPSDRFSAERTGGSVSTLTIQRTQQEDSAVYLCASSPKGSSYNEQFFGPGTRLTVL.

The chain couples TRBV20-1 to TRBJ2-3; D not certain. CDR1 is DFQATT, CDR2 SNEGSKA, per germline (reference sequence). This CDR3 is 11 amino acids long. The germline V and J ends were trimmed by 4 bases and 5 bases, with 7 bases remaining between them. CDR3 sequence (DNA): TGCAGTGCTACCGTTGGAGATACGCAGTATTTT. Translated: CSATVGDTQYF.

This clonotype was recorded a few times. The rearrangement joins TRBV11-2 to TRBJ1-1; 7 nucleotides agree with TRBD1. J was trimmed by 8 bases and V by 0 bases; bases with no gene match: 6. From germline, CDR1 is SGHAT and CDR2 FQNNGV. There are 14 residues in the CDR3. CDR3 sequence (DNA): TGTGCCAGCAGCTTAGATGGGGACAGCCTAGAAGCTTTCTTT. Translated: CASSLDGDSLEAFF.

DNA of the CDR3: TGTGCCAGCAGCCCGGTCCGACAGTTTAGCAATCAGCCCCAGCATTTT. As protein: CASSPVRQFSNQPQHF. This chain connects TRBV6-5 to TRBJ1-5; possibly TRBD1 for D (5 bases). Germline V CDR1 and CDR2: MNHEY, SVGAGI. The CDR3 runs 16 residues. Trimming cost V 6 bases and J 0 bases, with 15 bases left between them.

The sample holds many counts of this clonotype. V usage is TRBV12-3 or TRBV12-4 and J usage is TRBJ1-5, with D maybe TRBD1 (5 bases). V lost 6 bases to trimming and J lost 7 bases, with 13 bases between them. This CDR3 contains 13 residues. Written as DNA, the CDR3 is TGTGCCAGCAGCCCTGGGGGTGGACAGCCCCAGCATTTT. Translated: CASSPGGGQPQHF.

This clonotype was counted at least ten times. The chain uses TRBV6-2 or TRBV6-3 and TRBJ2-3; a possible D gene is TRBD1 (6 bases). CDR1 is MNHEY, CDR2 SVGEGT, per germline. V lost 4 bases, J lost 5 bases, and 13 bases lay in between. The CDR3 contains 14 residues. CDR3 DNA sequence: TGTGCCAGCAGTTCGCGTTTAGGGGGAGATACGCAGTATTTT. Its translation is CASSSRLGGDTQYF.

This chain connects TRBV7-9 to TRBJ1-5; a weak D match, TRBD1 (6 bases). The CDR3 is 15 amino acids. The V end was cut by 3 bases, the J end by 9 bases, with 18 bases between. Germline loops: CDR1 SEHNR, CDR2 FQNEAQ (reference sequence). The CDR3 sequence: CASSLPTGREGPQHF. In DNA form, the CDR3 reads TGTGCCAGCAGCTTGCCAACAGGGAGGGAAGGGCCCCAGCATTTT.